This record concerns one T cell receptor beta chain sequence. The antigen is unknown. Only in-frame clones appear in the TCRdb table, and some are missing; sequencing was by immunoSEQ multiplex PCR. The sample consists of fewer than 400,000 clones, around 74% of them appearing once. V lost 5 bases to trimming and J lost 9 bases, with 8 bases between them. The CDR3 is made up of 11 amino acids. CDR1 LGHNT and CDR2 FRNRAP come from the germline V gene. The record originates from a study of shared clonotypes between healthy human individuals. Across the whole study: Plates per donor: three CD4 naive, three CD4 memory, two CD8 naive, one CD8 memory.

Study-wide results and limits: Specimens sampled were limited to blood, with tissue repertoires likely differing. Clonotype sharing levels among donors were expected to vary with sequencing depth. Naive subsets typically showed greater estimated richness than memory subsets.

This rearrangement joins TRBV12-5 to TRBJ2-1; unclear D gene. The sample was memory CD4+ T cells sorted from blood. Subset denoted: CD45RA-negative fraction. The TCR sequence derives from a man aged 30-40 years in good health. The CDR3 bases are TGTGCTAGTGGTCACCCGAGTGAGCAGTTCTTC. This gives the protein CASGHPSEQFF.